Described below is a single TCR beta chain sequence and its context. Original methodology: Nucleated cell number was recorded as an estimate derived from reference gene primer amplification. Produced via immunoSEQ multiplex PCR; TCRdb's table is partial and in-frame only. The V and J calls and the clone size are those of that table, but D and trimming were determined from the DNA. The sample lists 45,000 to 55,000 clones; about 86% were seen once. The data were obtained in a study of blood T cell repertoires in COVID-19. On the study more broadly: The United States, Italy and Spain were the sources of the acute and convalescent COVID-19 samples. Nucleic acid was either cDNA or gDNA, and it came from T cells, B-cell-depleted T cells, or PBMCs.

The V and J ends lost 3 bases and 1 base, in that order; junction bases with no gene match: 4. The CDR3 extends over 15 amino acids. Germline V gives CDR1 SGHKS, CDR2 YYEKEE (reference sequence). This clonotype was sampled from a man in his 70s with active COVID-19. The sample consisted of peripheral blood. This chain links TRBV5-5 with TRBJ1-5, with 7 bases that match TRBD1. Written as DNA, the CDR3 is TGTGCCAGCAGCTCGGGACAGAGCAGCAATCAGCCCCAGCATTTT. It encodes CASSSGQSSNQPQHF. Full variable domain (missing parts from reference TRBV5-5 and TRBJ1-5): DAGVTQSPTHLIKTRGQQVTLRCSPISGHKSVSWYQQVLGQGPQFIFQYYEKEERGRGNFPDRFSARQFPNYSSELNVNALLLGDSALYLCASSSGQSSNQPQHFGDGTRLSIL.